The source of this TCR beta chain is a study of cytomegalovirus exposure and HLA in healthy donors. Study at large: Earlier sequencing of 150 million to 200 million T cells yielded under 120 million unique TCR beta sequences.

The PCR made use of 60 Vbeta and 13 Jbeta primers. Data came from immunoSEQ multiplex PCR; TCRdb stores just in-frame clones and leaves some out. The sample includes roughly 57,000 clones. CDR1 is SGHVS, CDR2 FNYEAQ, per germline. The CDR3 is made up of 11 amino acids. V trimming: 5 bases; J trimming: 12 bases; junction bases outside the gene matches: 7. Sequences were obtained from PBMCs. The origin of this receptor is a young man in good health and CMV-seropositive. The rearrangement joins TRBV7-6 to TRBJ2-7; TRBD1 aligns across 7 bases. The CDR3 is CASSPGTVLYF. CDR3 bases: TGTGCCAGCAGCCCCGGGACAGTGCTGTACTTC.